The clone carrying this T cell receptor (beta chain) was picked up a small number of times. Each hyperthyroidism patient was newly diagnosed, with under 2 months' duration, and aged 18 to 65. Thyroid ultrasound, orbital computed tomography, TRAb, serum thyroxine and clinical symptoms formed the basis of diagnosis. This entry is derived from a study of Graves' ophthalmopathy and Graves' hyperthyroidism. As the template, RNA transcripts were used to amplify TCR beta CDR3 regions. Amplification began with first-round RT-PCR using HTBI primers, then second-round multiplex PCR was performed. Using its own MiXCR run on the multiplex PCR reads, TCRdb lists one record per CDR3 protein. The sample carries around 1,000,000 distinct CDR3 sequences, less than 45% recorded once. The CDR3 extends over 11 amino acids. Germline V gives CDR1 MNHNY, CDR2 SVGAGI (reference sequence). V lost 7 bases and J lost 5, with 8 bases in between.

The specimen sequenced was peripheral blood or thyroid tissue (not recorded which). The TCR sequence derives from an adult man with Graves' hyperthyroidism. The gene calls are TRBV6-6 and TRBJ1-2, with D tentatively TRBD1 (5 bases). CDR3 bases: TGTGCCAGCAACACAGGATATGGCTACACCTTC. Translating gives CASNTGYGYTF.